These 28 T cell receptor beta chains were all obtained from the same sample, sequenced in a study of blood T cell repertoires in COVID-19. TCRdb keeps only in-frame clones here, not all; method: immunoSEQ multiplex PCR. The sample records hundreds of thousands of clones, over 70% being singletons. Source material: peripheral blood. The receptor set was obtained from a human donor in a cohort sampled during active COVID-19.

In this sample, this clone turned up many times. This CDR3 is CASSLEGSNQPQHF. The CDR3 nucleotides are TGTGCCAGCAGCTTAGAGGGGAGCAATCAGCCCCAGCATTTT. This chain links TRBV7-8 with TRBJ1-5, with D maybe TRBD1 (5 bases). The CDR3 spans 14 residues. The V gene's germline CDR1 is SGHVS and CDR2 FQNEAQ. With 1 base removed from V and 1 base from J, the gap between germline ends came to 5 bases.

DNA for the CDR3: TGCGCCAGCAGCTTGACTAGCGGGAGGGCCATGGCGCAGTATTTT. This translates into CASSLTSGRAMAQYF. The chain joins TRBV5-1 to TRBJ2-3, with 13 bases aligning to TRBD2. The CDR3 consists of 15 residues. With 1 base clipped from V and 10 bases from J, the junction kept 6 bases outside the gene matches. Germline V CDR1 and CDR2: SGHRS, YFSETQ.

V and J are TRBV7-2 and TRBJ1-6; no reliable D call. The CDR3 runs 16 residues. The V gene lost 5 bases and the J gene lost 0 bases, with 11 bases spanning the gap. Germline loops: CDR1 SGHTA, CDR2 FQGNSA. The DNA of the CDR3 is TGTGCCAGCAGCCCCGAGCGCTCCTCCTATAATTCACCCCTCCACTTT. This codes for CASSPERSSYNSPLHF.

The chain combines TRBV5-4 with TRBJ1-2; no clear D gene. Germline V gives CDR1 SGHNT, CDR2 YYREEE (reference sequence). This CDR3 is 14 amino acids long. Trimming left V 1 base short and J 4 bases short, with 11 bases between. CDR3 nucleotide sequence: TGTGCCAGCAGCTTGACCAGGTCTGGCTATGGCTACACCTTC. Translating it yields CASSLTRSGYGYTF. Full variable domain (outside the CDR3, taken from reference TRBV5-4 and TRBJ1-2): ETGVTQSPTHLIKTRGQQVTLRCSSQSGHNTVSWYQQALGQGPQFIFQYYREEENGRGNFPPRFSGLQFPNYSSELNVNALELDDSALYLCASSLTRSGYGYTFGSGTRLTVV.

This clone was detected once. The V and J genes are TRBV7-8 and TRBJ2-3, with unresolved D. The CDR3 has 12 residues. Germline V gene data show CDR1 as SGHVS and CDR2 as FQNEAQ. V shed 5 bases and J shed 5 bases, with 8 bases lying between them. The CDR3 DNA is TGTGCCAGCAGCCTGATTAGAGATACGCAGTATTTT. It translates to CASSLIRDTQYF.

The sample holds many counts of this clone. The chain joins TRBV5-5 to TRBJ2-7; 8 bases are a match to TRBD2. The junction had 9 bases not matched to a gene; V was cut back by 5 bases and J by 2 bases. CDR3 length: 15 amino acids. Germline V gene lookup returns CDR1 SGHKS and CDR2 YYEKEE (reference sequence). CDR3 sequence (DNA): TGTGCCAGCAGGTCGGGGGTTAGCGGGACCTACGAGCAGTACTTC. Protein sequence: CASRSGVSGTYEQYF.

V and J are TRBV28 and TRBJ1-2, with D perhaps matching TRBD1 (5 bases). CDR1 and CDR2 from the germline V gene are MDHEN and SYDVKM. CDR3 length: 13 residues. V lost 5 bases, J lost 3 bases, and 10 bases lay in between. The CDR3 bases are TGTGCCAGCAGTGCTCAGGGTGACTATGGCTACACCTTC. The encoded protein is CASSAQGDYGYTF.

The chain's CDR3 is CASSQERTGTKNIQYF. CDR3 in DNA: TGCGCCAGCAGCCAGGAACGAACCGGGACCAAAAACATTCAGTACTTC. The V and J genes are TRBV4-3 and TRBJ2-4, with a possible D match to TRBD2 (5 bases). The CDR3 runs 16 residues. Trimming pared 3 bases from V and 2 bases from J, leaving 14 bases between. From germline, CDR1 is LGHNA and CDR2 YSLEER.

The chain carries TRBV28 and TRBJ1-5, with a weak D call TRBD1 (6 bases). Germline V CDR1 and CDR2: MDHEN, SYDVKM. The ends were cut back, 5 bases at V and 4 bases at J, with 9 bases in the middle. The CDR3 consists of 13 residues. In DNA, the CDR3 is TGTGCCAGCAGTGGACAGTTAAATCAGCCCCAGCATTTT. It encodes CASSGQLNQPQHF.

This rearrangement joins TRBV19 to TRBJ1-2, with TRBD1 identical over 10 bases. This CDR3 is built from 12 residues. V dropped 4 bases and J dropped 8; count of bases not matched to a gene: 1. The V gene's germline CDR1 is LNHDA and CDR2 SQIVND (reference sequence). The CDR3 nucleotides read TGTGCCAGTAGTAGGGACAGGGGCGGCTACACCTTC. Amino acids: CASSRDRGGYTF.

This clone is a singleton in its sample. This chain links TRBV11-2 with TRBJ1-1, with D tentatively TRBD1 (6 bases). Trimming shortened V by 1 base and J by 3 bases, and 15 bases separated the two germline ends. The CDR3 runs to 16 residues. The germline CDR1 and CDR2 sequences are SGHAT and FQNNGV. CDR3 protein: CASSLGEWGRDTEAFF. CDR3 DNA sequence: TGTGCCAGCAGCTTAGGAGAGTGGGGGCGAGACACTGAAGCTTTCTTT.

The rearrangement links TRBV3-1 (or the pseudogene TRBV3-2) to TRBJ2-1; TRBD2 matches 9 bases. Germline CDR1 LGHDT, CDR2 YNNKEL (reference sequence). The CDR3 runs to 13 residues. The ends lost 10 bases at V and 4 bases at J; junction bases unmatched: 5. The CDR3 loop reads CATGTSQYNEQFF. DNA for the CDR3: TGTGCCACCGGGACTAGCCAATACAATGAGCAGTTCTTC.

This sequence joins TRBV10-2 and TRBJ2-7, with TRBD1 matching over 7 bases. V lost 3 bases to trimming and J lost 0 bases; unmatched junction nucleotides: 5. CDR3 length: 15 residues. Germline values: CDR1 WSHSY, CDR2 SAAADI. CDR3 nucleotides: TGCGCCAGCAGTGATCCCGGACAGGCCTCCTACGAGCAGTACTTC. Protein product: CASSDPGQASYEQYF.

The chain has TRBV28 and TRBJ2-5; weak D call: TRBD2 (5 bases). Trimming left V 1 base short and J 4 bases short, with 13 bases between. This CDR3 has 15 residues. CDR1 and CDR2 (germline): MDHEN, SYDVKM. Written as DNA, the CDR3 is TGTGCCAGCAGTTTATATCTGGGGAGTATAGAGACCCAGTACTTC. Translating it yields CASSLYLGSIETQYF.

The CDR3 protein is CASSGETGRKQFF. Written as DNA, the CDR3 is TGTGCCAGCAGCGGTGAAACAGGGCGCAAGCAGTTCTTC. The chain recombines TRBV2 with TRBJ2-1, with D tentatively TRBD1 (6 bases). The CDR3 covers 13 residues. CDR1 and CDR2 (germline): SNHLY, FYNNEI. V shed 6 bases and J shed 11 bases, with 17 bases lying between them.

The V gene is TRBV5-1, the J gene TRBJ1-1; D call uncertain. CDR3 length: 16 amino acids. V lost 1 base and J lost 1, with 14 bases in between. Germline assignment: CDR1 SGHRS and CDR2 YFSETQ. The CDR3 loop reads CASSLLAVKENTEAFF. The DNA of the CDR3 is TGCGCCAGCAGCTTGTTAGCAGTCAAGGAGAACACTGAAGCTTTCTTT.

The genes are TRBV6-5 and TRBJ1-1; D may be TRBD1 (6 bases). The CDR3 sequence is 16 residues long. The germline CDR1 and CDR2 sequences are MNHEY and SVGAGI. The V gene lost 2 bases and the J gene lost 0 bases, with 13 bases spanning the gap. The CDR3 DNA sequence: TGTGCCAGCAGTTACACGGCAGGGGCGATGAACACTGAAGCTTTCTTT. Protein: CASSYTAGAMNTEAFF.

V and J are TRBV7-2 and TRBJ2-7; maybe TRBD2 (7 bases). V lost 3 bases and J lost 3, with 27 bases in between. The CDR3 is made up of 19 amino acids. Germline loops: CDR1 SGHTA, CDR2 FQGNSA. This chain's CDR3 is CASSFPGWVAGAANYEQYF. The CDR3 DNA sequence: TGTGCCAGCAGCTTCCCAGGATGGGTGGCGGGGGCCGCGAACTACGAGCAGTACTTC.

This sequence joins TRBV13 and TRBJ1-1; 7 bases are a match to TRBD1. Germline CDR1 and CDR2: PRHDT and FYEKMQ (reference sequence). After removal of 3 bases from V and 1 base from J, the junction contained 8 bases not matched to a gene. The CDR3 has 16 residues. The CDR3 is CASSFRQGRANTEAFF. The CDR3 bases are TGTGCCAGCAGCTTTCGACAGGGACGAGCGAACACTGAAGCTTTCTTT.

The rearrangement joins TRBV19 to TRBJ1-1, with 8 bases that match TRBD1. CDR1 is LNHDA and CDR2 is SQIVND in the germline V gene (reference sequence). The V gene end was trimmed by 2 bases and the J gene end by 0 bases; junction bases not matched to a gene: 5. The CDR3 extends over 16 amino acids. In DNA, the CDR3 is TGTGCCAGTAGTATAATCCCAGGGGGCCTGAACACTGAAGCTTTCTTT. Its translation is CASSIIPGGLNTEAFF. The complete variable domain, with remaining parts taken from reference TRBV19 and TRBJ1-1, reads DGGITQSPKYLFRKEGQNVTLSCEQNLNHDAMYWYRQDPGQGLRLIYYSQIVNDFQKGDIAEGYSVSREKKESFPLTVTSAQKNPTAFYLCASSIIPGGLNTEAFFGQGTRLTVV.

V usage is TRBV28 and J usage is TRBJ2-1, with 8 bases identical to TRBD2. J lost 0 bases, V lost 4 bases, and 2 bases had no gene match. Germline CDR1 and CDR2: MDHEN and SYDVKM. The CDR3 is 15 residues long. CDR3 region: CASSSSGPSYNEQFF. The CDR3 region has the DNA TGTGCCAGCAGTTCTAGCGGGCCCTCCTACAATGAGCAGTTCTTC. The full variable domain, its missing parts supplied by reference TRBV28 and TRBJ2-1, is DVKVTQSSRYLVKRTGEKVFLECVQDMDHENMFWYRQDPGLGLRLIYFSYDVKMKEKGDIPEGYSVSREKKERFSLILESASTNQTSMYLCASSSSGPSYNEQFFGPGTRLTVL.

The CDR3 bases are TGTGCCAGCAGCCTTTCACAGGGGAGTGCGCTCAATTCACCCCTCCACTTT. This sequence encodes CASSLSQGSALNSPLHF. This chain connects TRBV5-6 to TRBJ1-6; 7 bases are a match to TRBD1. V gave up 4 bases and J gave up 7 bases; unmatched junction bases: 14. The CDR3 runs 17 residues. Germline V CDR1 and CDR2: SGHDT, YYEEEE.

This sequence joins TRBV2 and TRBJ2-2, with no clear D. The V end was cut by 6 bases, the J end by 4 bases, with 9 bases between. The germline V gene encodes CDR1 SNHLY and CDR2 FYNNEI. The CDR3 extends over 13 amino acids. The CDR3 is CASRLDFTGELFF. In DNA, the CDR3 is TGTGCCAGCAGGCTAGATTTCACCGGGGAGCTGTTTTTT.

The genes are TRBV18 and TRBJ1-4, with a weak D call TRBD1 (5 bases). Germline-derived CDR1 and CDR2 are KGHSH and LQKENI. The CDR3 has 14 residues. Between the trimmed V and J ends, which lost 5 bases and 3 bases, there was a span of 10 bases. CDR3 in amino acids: CASSAGFPNEKLFF. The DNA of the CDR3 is TGTGCCAGCTCAGCAGGGTTTCCTAATGAAAAACTGTTTTTT.

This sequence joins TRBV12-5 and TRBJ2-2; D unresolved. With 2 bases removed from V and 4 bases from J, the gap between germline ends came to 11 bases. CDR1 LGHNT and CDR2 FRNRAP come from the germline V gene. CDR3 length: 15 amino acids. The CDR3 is CASGLSSPGTGELFF. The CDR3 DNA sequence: TGTGCTAGTGGTTTGAGCTCACCGGGCACCGGGGAGCTGTTTTTT.

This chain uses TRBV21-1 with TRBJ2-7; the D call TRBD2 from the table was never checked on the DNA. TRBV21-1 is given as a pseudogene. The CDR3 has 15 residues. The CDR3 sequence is CASSKGRSGSHEQYF. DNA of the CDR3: TGTGCCAGCAGCAAAGGACGAAGCGGGTCGCACGAGCAGTACTTC.

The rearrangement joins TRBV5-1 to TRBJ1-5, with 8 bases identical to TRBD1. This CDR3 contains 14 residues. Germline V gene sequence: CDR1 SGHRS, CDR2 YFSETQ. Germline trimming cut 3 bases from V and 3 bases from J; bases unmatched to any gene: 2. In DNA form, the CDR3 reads TGCGCCAGCAGCTCAGGGGGCGACAATCAGCCCCAGCATTTT. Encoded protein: CASSSGGDNQPQHF.

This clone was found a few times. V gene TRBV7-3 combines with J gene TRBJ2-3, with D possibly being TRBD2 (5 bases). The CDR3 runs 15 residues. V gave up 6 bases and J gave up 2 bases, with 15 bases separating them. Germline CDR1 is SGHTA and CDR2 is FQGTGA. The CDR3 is CASSQAGGLTDTQYF. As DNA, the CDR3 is TGTGCCAGCAGTCAAGCAGGCGGGCTCACAGATACGCAGTATTTT.